This entry concerns a single TCR beta chain. The sample is drawn from a study of blood T cell repertoires in COVID-19. Study in general: Spain, Italy and the United States supplied samples that represented acute and convalescent COVID-19.

Here immunoSEQ multiplex PCR was the method, and the copy in TCRdb shows in-frame clones only, minus some. Here the sample spans 12,000 to 15,000 clones, more than 75% being singletons. With 1 base removed from V and 0 bases from J, the gap between germline ends came to 6 bases. The CDR3 consists of 14 residues. Per germline, CDR1 LNHDA and CDR2 SQIVND (reference sequence). V usage is TRBV19 and J usage is TRBJ1-1; tentative D call: TRBD1 (5 bases). The sequence was collected from a human donor in a cohort sampled during active COVID-19. The sequenced sample consisted of peripheral blood. The CDR3 sequence: CASSIAGMNTEAFF. The DNA for the CDR3 is TGTGCCAGTAGTATAGCAGGGATGAACACTGAAGCTTTCTTT.